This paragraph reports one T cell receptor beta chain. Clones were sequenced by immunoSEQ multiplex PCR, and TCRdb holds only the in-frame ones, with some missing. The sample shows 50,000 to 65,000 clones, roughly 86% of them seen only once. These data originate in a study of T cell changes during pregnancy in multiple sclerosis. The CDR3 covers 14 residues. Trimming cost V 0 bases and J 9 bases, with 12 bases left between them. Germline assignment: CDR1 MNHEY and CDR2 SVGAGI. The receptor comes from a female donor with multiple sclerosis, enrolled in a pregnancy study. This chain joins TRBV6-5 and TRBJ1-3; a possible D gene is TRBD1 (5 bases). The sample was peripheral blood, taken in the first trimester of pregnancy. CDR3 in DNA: TGTGCCAGCAGTTACTCTCAGGGCCGGAGCACCATATATTTT. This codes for CASSYSQGRSTIYF.